The rows below give T cell receptor beta chains drawn from one sample of a study of shared clonotypes between healthy human individuals. Method: immunoSEQ multiplex PCR; TCRdb's copy keeps in-frame clones and lacks some. The sample gives some 1,600,000 clones, 98% of which show up once; 0.4% to 0.55% is in the top ten. The material sequenced was naive CD4+ T cells sorted from blood. The receptors derive from a man aged 25 to 40 in good health. The CDR3 runs from the conserved cysteine through the conserved F or W. A D gene is named only where the DNA matches it firmly. Where a row states a size, it is once, few, many or the class of an expanded clone; other rows omit it.

d_gene,len,v_gene,abundance,j_gene,CDR3nt,CDR3aa
TRBD2,15,TRBV4-3,once,TRBJ2-1,TGCGCCAGCAGCCAAGAGGGACTAGCGGGAGTTGAGCAGTTCTTC,CASSQEGLAGVEQFF
.,15,TRBV29-1,.,TRBJ1-1,TGCAGCGTTGAAGAGGCAGGGGTTTGGAACACTGAAGCTTTCTTT,CSVEEAGVWNTEAFF
.,17,TRBV5-6,.,TRBJ2-1,TGTGCCAGCAGCCCTGGCGTCGGCCAGGGTGCCTACAATGAGCAGTTCTTC,CASSPGVGQGAYNEQFF
TRBD1,15,TRBV7-9,once,TRBJ1-1,TGTGCCAGCAGCTTAGTTCGGGACAGGTTTCGTGAAGCTTTCTTT,CASSLVRDRFREAFF
.,13,TRBV5-1,.,TRBJ2-7,TGCGCCAGCAATACAGGGACATCTTACGAGCAGTACTTC,CASNTGTSYEQYF
.,15,TRBV28,.,TRBJ2-1,TGTGCCAGCAGTTACTACGGGAGTGATTACAATGAGCAGTTCTTC,CASSYYGSDYNEQFF
.,15,TRBV5-4,once,TRBJ2-5,TGTGCCAGCAGCTCTGCAGCGCTCGAGGGGGAGACCCAGTACTTC,CASSSAALEGETQYF
.,16,TRBV5-1,.,TRBJ2-1,TGCGCCAGCACAGAGAGTTCGAGTCTCGGCTACAATGAGCAGTTCTTC,CASTESSSLGYNEQFF
.,16,TRBV7-9,.,TRBJ1-4,TGTGCCAGCAGCTTCTTAGGCGGACAGTTTTCCGAAAAACTGTTTTTT,CASSFLGGQFSEKLFF
.,16,TRBV30,.,TRBJ2-2,TGTGCCTGGAGTGTAACCGGGAGAGGGTACACCGGGGAGCTGTTTTTT,CAWSVTGRGYTGELFF
TRBD1,15,TRBV6-4,once,TRBJ2-2,TGTGCCAGCAGCCCGACAGGGGTAGTCACCGGGGAGCTGTTTTTT,CASSPTGVVTGELFF
.,14,TRBV19,.,TRBJ2-2,TGTGCCAGCCAACCTTTCCCGAACACCGGGGAGCTGTTTTTT,CASQPFPNTGELFF
.,15,TRBV11-2,.,TRBJ2-2,TGTGCCAGCAGCTTCAGGGTGGAAAAAATCGGGGAGCTGTTTTTT,CASSFRVEKIGELFF
.,16,TRBV27,few,TRBJ1-1,TGTGCCAGCAGTTTTTTTGGGGTGGCAGGGCACACTGAAGCTTTCTTT,CASSFFGVAGHTEAFF
.,16,TRBV14,once,TRBJ2-2,TGTGCCAGGATTCCGCATGGGACCCTGGGGGCCGGGGAGCTGTTTTTT,CARIPHGTLGAGELFF
.,15,TRBV5-5,.,TRBJ1-1,TGTGCCAGCAGCTCCAGGGGTTTGGTGAACACTGAAGCTTTCTTT,CASSSRGLVNTEAFF